These 24 T cell receptor beta chains were sequenced from one sample in a study of type 1 regulatory T cells. One entry per CDR3 protein, called by TCRdb with MiXCR from the reads. This sample has approximately 20,000 distinct CDR3 sequences, with about 10% found just once. Sample: CD4+ T cells, either the whole sample or a sorted fraction (not recorded which). These receptors all come from a human donor in good health.

By share, this clonotype counts as medium-sized. The chain uses TRBV6-1 and TRBJ1-5; 9 nucleotides agree with TRBD1. This CDR3 is built from 17 residues. Germline-derived CDR1 and CDR2 are MNHNS and SASEGT. Germline trimming cut 2 bases from V and 2 bases from J; bases unmatched to any gene: 7. This CDR3 reads CASSEPTGGFGNQPQHF. CDR3 nucleotide sequence: TGTGCCAGCAGTGAACCGACAGGGGGATTCGGCAATCAGCCCCAGCATTTT.

This clonotype has a count of ten or more. Here the CDR3 DNA reads TGCGCCAGCAGCTTGAGGTGGGGGGAGAACACTGAAGCTTTCTTT. Translating it yields CASSLRWGENTEAFF. This chain connects TRBV5-1 to TRBJ1-1, with D tentatively TRBD1 (5 bases). This CDR3 is built from 15 residues. Per germline, CDR1 SGHRS and CDR2 YFSETQ. Trimming pared 1 base from V and 1 base from J, leaving 11 bases between.

This clonotype was recorded at least ten times. The CDR3 sequence: CSVGNANTGELFF. CDR3 sequence (DNA): TGCAGCGTTGGGAACGCGAACACCGGGGAGCTGTTTTTT. The V gene is TRBV29-1, the J gene TRBJ2-2; D gene ambiguous. The CDR3 runs to 13 residues. Trimming shortened V by 4 bases and J by 0 bases, and 6 bases separated the two germline ends. Looked up from germline, CDR1 is SQVTM and CDR2 is ANQGSEA.

Relative to its sample, this clonotype is medium-sized. The chain combines TRBV28 with TRBJ2-5; no clear D gene. CDR1 and CDR2 (germline): MDHEN, SYDVKM. With 6 bases removed from V and 0 bases from J, the gap between germline ends came to 14 bases. The CDR3 covers 15 residues. This CDR3 reads CASRGRTQYQETQYF. CDR3 coding DNA: TGTGCCAGCAGGGGCAGAACACAGTACCAAGAGACCCAGTACTTC.

This clonotype was seen a few times. The V call is TRBV7-2, the J call TRBJ2-7; D could derive from TRBD1 or TRBD2 (7 bases each). The CDR3 extends over 14 amino acids. From germline, CDR1 is SGHTA and CDR2 FQGNSA. Between the trimmed V and J ends, which lost 4 bases and 0 bases, there was a span of 10 bases. The CDR3 is CASSSRGGSYEQYF. The CDR3 nucleotides are TGTGCCAGCAGCTCCAGGGGGGGCTCCTACGAGCAGTACTTC.

The chain is built from TRBV29-1 and TRBJ2-3, with 11 nucleotides matching TRBD2. CDR1 SQVTM and CDR2 ANQGSEA come from the germline V gene. This CDR3 has 14 amino acids. V was pared by 7 bases and J by 0 bases, with 3 bases of the junction left unmatched. The CDR3: CSAGTSGSTDTQYF. DNA of the CDR3: TGCAGCGCGGGGACTAGCGGTAGCACAGATACGCAGTATTTT.

Ten or more counts support this clonotype. The chain recombines TRBV6-5 with TRBJ1-2; tentative D call: TRBD1 (6 bases). CDR3 size: 15 residues. With 2 bases removed from V and 5 bases from J, the gap between germline ends came to 15 bases. Germline CDR1 reads MNHEY; CDR2 reads SVGAGI. The CDR3 DNA reads TGTGCCAGCAGTTACGAGGGCAGGGGCGTTTATGGCTACACCTTC. Amino acid sequence: CASSYEGRGVYGYTF.

The chain combines TRBV7-3 with TRBJ2-2; D is ambiguous. The CDR3 has 13 residues. From germline, CDR1 is SGHTA and CDR2 FQGTGA. Trimming shortened V by 5 bases and J by 4 bases, and 8 bases separated the two germline ends. Here the CDR3 DNA reads TGTGCCAGCAGCCCCAAATCCACCGGGGAGCTGTTTTTT. It yields the protein CASSPKSTGELFF. The entire variable domain, with the rest obtained from reference TRBV7-3 and TRBJ2-2, is as follows: GAGVSQTPSNKVTEKGKYVELRCDPISGHTALYWYRQSLGQGPEFLIYFQGTGAADDSGLPNDRFFAVRPEGSVSTLKIQRTERGDSAVYLCASSPKSTGELFFGEGSRLTVL.

This clonotype is medium-sized (0.01 to 0.1%) by share. The chain carries TRBV7-2 and TRBJ2-5; TRBD2 aligns across 14 bases. The V segment lost 2 bases and the J segment 5 bases; nucleotides outside the gene matches: 7. The CDR3 is made up of 17 amino acids. CDR1 is SGHTA, CDR2 FQGNSA, per germline. CDR3: CASSLQGTSGSQETQYF. The DNA of the CDR3 is TGTGCCAGCAGCTTACAAGGGACTAGCGGGAGCCAGGAGACCCAGTACTTC.

This clonotype was observed many times. This rearrangement joins TRBV27 to TRBJ2-1, with no clear D. Germline CDR1 reads MNHEY; CDR2 reads SMNVEV (reference sequence). This CDR3 contains 12 residues. V was clipped by 2 bases and J by 4 bases, with 3 bases between them. CDR3 DNA sequence: TGTGCCAGCAGTTTAGGTTACAATGAGCAGTTCTTC. Amino acids: CASSLGYNEQFF.

This clonotype was seen at least ten times. The V call is TRBV12-3 or TRBV12-4, the J call TRBJ1-2; D not certain. Trimming removed 6 bases at V and 5 bases at J, with 7 bases between. The length of the CDR3 is 11 residues. CDR3 loop: CASRRTYGYTF. CDR3 coding DNA: TGTGCCAGCAGGAGGACTTATGGCTACACCTTC.

There are many counts of this clonotype. The chain has TRBV29-1 and TRBJ2-7; 16 bases match TRBD2. V was clipped by 3 bases and J by 6 bases; unmatched bases: 5. In germline, CDR1 is SQVTM, CDR2 ANQGSEA. This CDR3 region has 15 residues. For the CDR3, the DNA is TGCAGCGTTGAGGGGACTAGCGGGAGGGATACCGAGCAGTACTTC. Protein: CSVEGTSGRDTEQYF.

This clonotype was observed many times. The chain carries TRBV28 and TRBJ2-5, with 12 bases lining up with TRBD1. Germline V CDR1 and CDR2: MDHEN, SYDVKM. V lost 2 bases, J lost 4 bases, and 5 bases stayed unmatched. This CDR3 region has 16 residues. The CDR3 loop is CASSLTGTGGRETQYF. CDR3 coding DNA: TGTGCCAGCAGTTTAACCGGGACAGGGGGCCGAGAGACCCAGTACTTC.

This clonotype appeared many times. The chain links TRBV20-1 to TRBJ1-2; D call uncertain. From germline, CDR1 is DFQATT and CDR2 SNEGSKA (reference sequence). Trimming removed 1 base at V and 8 bases at J, with 11 bases between. The CDR3 is 12 residues long. The CDR3 protein is CSARVGRYGYTF. For the CDR3, the DNA is TGCAGTGCTAGAGTAGGGAGGTACGGCTACACCTTC.

Many counts were recorded for this clonotype. The V gene is TRBV7-3, the J gene TRBJ2-2, with 10 bases fitting TRBD1. Germline loops: CDR1 SGHTA, CDR2 FQGTGA. V shed 5 bases and J 7 bases; nucleotides not matched to a gene: 13. The CDR3 spans 17 residues. CDR3 in DNA: TGTGCCAGCAGCACAAAAACATCCGGGACAGGGGTCGGGGAGCTGTTTTTT. This translates into CASSTKTSGTGVGELFF.

This clonotype was seen many times. V and J are TRBV5-1 and TRBJ1-6; a weak D match, TRBD1 (5 bases). This CDR3 has 16 residues. V dropped 2 bases and J dropped 6 bases, with 15 bases sitting between them. Germline CDR1 is SGHRS and CDR2 is YFSETQ. The CDR3 is CASSFAPRQSNSPLHF. The CDR3 nucleotides are TGCGCCAGCAGCTTCGCGCCGCGACAGAGTAATTCACCCCTCCACTTT.

This clonotype was seen at least ten times. The V and J genes are TRBV25-1 and TRBJ2-7; D uncertain. V lost 7 bases and J lost 0, with 10 bases in between. Looked up from germline, CDR1 is MGHDK and CDR2 is SYGVNS. The CDR3 loop spans 13 amino acids. The chain's CDR3 is CASIGRNSYEQYF. As DNA, the CDR3 is TGTGCCAGCATCGGGCGGAACTCCTACGAGCAGTACTTC.

This chain connects TRBV3-1 to TRBJ1-2, with D uncertain. Germline CDR1 and CDR2: LGHDT and YNNKEL (reference sequence). V lost 0 bases and J lost 8, with 7 bases in between. The CDR3 extends over 12 amino acids. CDR3 in DNA: TGTGCCAGCAGCCAAGATCAGAGGGGCTACACCTTC. This gives the protein CASSQDQRGYTF. The variable domain in full, completed from reference TRBV3-1 and TRBJ1-2, reads DTAVSQTPKYLVTQMGNDKSIKCEQNLGHDTMYWYKQDSKKFLKIMFSYNNKELIINETVPNRFSPKSPDKAHLNLHINSLELGDSAVYFCASSQDQRGYTFGSGTRLTVV.

Sample share makes this clonotype medium-sized (0.01 to 0.1%). The chain joins TRBV6-1 to TRBJ1-5; TRBD1 is a possible D gene (5 bases). Germline CDR1 MNHNS, CDR2 SASEGT. Trimming stripped 5 bases from V and 4 bases from J, with 12 bases between. The CDR3 length is 14 residues. The CDR3 region has the DNA TGTGCCAGCAGTTTCGACAGAGCAAATCAGCCCCAGCATTTT. It yields the protein CASSFDRANQPQHF.

This rearrangement joins TRBV2 to TRBJ2-1, with 13 bases identical to TRBD2. The CDR3 is made up of 14 amino acids. Germline CDR1 reads SNHLY; CDR2 reads FYNNEI. The trim removed 6 bases at V and 9 bases at J, leaving 5 bases unmatched. The CDR3 region is CASSGLAGEVEQFF. Written as DNA, the CDR3 is TGTGCCAGCAGCGGACTAGCGGGAGAGGTTGAGCAGTTCTTC.

The sample holds many counts of this clonotype. The J gene is TRBJ2-3, the V gene TRBV2; D is perhaps TRBD2 (6 bases). The V gene lost 8 bases and the J gene lost 6 bases, with 18 bases spanning the gap. This CDR3 has 14 residues. The germline V gene has CDR1 SNHLY and CDR2 FYNNEI. This chain's CDR3 is CASSLGRAGDTQYF. CDR3 coding DNA: TGTGCCAGCTCGCTCGGACGGGCGGGGGATACGCAGTATTTT.

At least ten counts were recorded for this clonotype. This sequence joins TRBV15 and TRBJ2-5, with D tentatively TRBD1 or TRBD2 (5 bases each). Looked up from germline, CDR1 is LNHNV and CDR2 is YYDKDF (reference sequence). The CDR3 loop spans 15 amino acids. The ends were cut back, 0 bases at V and 2 bases at J, with 10 bases in the middle. The CDR3, as DNA: TGTGCCACCAGCAGAGATGGGACCAAACAAGAGACCCAGTACTTC. It translates to CATSRDGTKQETQYF.

This clonotype has only a few counts. The chain carries TRBV5-1 and TRBJ2-5, with TRBD2 matching 9 bases. This CDR3 has 17 residues. The J segment lost 5 bases and the V segment lost 0 bases, leaving 11 bases of the junction unmatched. CDR1 and CDR2 (germline): SGHRS, YFSETQ. The CDR3 region is CASSLEVSGGRSETQYF. The CDR3 coding sequence is TGCGCCAGCAGCTTGGAAGTGAGCGGGGGGAGAAGCGAGACCCAGTACTTC.

This clonotype was counted many times. This chain links TRBV5-1 with TRBJ2-7; D is possibly TRBD1 (6 bases). The germline V gene has CDR1 SGHRS and CDR2 YFSETQ. V lost 4 bases and J lost 0, with 14 bases in between. This CDR3 contains 15 residues. CDR3 DNA: TGCGCCAGCAGCCCCGGACAGATGTACTCCTACGAGCAGTACTTC. Its translation: CASSPGQMYSYEQYF.